These 23 T cell receptor beta chains came from one sample sequenced in a study of T-cell memory formation after mild COVID-19. TCRdb re-derived calls from the 5' RACE reads in MiXCR, one entry per CDR3 protein. The sample includes around 130,000 distinct CDR3 sequences, 11% to 15% of them seen just once. The source material was PBMCs or a T cell subset sorted from them (not recorded which). These receptor sequences come from an adult woman who had mild COVID-19 (a few samples of this study predate the infection). Cell type and time point are not known.

The chain uses TRBV4-1 and TRBJ2-7; TRBD1 is a possible D gene (6 bases). This CDR3 has 16 residues. Germline CDR1 and CDR2: MGHRA and YSYEKL. The germline V and J ends were trimmed by 0 bases and 2 bases, with 14 bases remaining between them. The CDR3 DNA sequence: TGCGCCAGCAGCCAAGAGCCAGGGGTTCTCGCCTACGAGCAGTACTTC. It is translated as CASSQEPGVLAYEQYF.

This clonotype was counted many times. CDR3 sequence (DNA): TGTGCCGCAGGACGGGGTGAATCCTATGGCTACACCTTC. Amino acids: CAAGRGESYGYTF. This chain links TRBV12-3 or TRBV12-4 with TRBJ1-2; D ambiguous. V was cut by 11 bases and J by 4 bases, with 17 bases left in between. This CDR3 region has 13 residues.

This chain joins TRBV6-5 and TRBJ2-2; D remains ambiguous. The V end was cut by 2 bases, the J end by 6 bases, with 13 bases between. The CDR3 consists of 15 residues. Germline V gene lookup returns CDR1 MNHEY and CDR2 SVGAGI. The CDR3: CASSYAPPRPGELFF. In DNA, the CDR3 is TGTGCCAGCAGTTACGCCCCCCCGCGACCCGGGGAGCTGTTTTTT.

This sequence joins TRBV6-1 and TRBJ2-7; 7 bases are shared with TRBD2. CDR3 length equals 13 residues. The germline V gene has CDR1 MNHNS and CDR2 SASEGT. Trimming at V came to 6 bases and at J to 1 base, leaving 3 bases not matched to a gene. CDR3 sequence reads: CASRSGVSYEQYF. Written as DNA, the CDR3 is TGTGCCAGCAGAAGCGGGGTATCCTACGAGCAGTACTTC.

The genes are TRBV2 and TRBJ2-2; D is uncertain. This CDR3 has 14 residues. CDR1 is SNHLY and CDR2 is FYNNEI in the germline V gene. V shed 0 bases and J shed 6 bases, with 8 bases lying between them. CDR3 in amino acids: CASSEAPGSGELFF. CDR3 DNA: TGTGCCAGCAGTGAAGCGCCAGGTTCCGGGGAGCTGTTTTTT.

The chain joins TRBV11-2 to TRBJ2-3; perhaps D is TRBD1 or TRBD2 (5 bases each). The length of the CDR3 is 16 residues. V dropped 5 bases and J dropped 4 bases, with 19 bases sitting between them. Per germline, CDR1 SGHAT and CDR2 FQNNGV. The CDR3 sequence: CASSGTTPGPSDTQYF. For the CDR3, the DNA is TGTGCCAGCAGCGGAACAACCCCGGGGCCGTCAGATACGCAGTATTTT.

The chain carries TRBV7-9 and TRBJ2-2; 10 bases match TRBD2. This CDR3 comprises 16 residues. V lost 5 bases to trimming and J lost 0 bases; unmatched junction nucleotides: 3. Germline V gene sequence: CDR1 SEHNR, CDR2 FQNEAQ (reference sequence). This CDR3 is CASSPSGRANTGELFF. In DNA, the CDR3 is TGTGCCAGCAGCCCAAGCGGGAGGGCGAACACCGGGGAGCTGTTTTTT.

In this sample, this clonotype turned up a few times. The chain recombines TRBV5-1 with TRBJ2-4; D unclear. Germline CDR1 and CDR2: SGHRS and YFSETQ. With 0 bases removed from V and 8 bases from J, the gap between germline ends came to 12 bases. The CDR3 is 14 amino acids. CDR3 nucleotides: TGCGCCAGCAGCTTGGTAGGATTCGGAGACATTCAGTACTTC. This encodes CASSLVGFGDIQYF.

This clonotype has more than one count but fewer than ten. The chain employs TRBV27 and TRBJ1-1; D is unclear. This CDR3 has 14 residues. V was trimmed by 0 bases and J by 2 bases, leaving 7 bases between them. CDR1 MNHEY and CDR2 SMNVEV come from the germline V gene (reference sequence). The DNA for the CDR3 is TGTGCCAGCAGTTTATCGTATGTAAACACTGAAGCTTTCTTT. Amino acid sequence: CASSLSYVNTEAFF.

This clonotype was observed at least ten times. V and J are TRBV12-3 or TRBV12-4 and TRBJ2-3, with D uncertain. V dropped 1 base and J dropped 3 bases, with 2 bases sitting between them. CDR3 length equals 12 residues. Written as DNA, the CDR3 is TGTGCCAGCAGTTTAGGGACAGATACGCAGTATTTT. Protein: CASSLGTDTQYF.

The chain recombines TRBV12-3 or TRBV12-4 with TRBJ2-5, with a possible D match to TRBD1 (6 bases). Trimming pared 7 bases from V and 0 bases from J, leaving 18 bases between. This CDR3 is 16 amino acids long. The CDR3 spells CASTSPRDTHQETQYF. The DNA of the CDR3 is TGTGCCAGCACCTCTCCCCGGGACACCCACCAAGAGACCCAGTACTTC.

The chain couples TRBV5-1 to TRBJ1-1; the D is unclear. This CDR3 comprises 13 residues. The V gene lost 2 bases and the J gene lost 7 bases, with 12 bases spanning the gap. CDR1 and CDR2 from the germline V gene are SGHRS and YFSETQ. The CDR3 DNA sequence: TGCGCCAGCAGCTTCGGGAGGAGCAATGAAGCTTTCTTT. Protein: CASSFGRSNEAFF.

The sample holds a few counts of this clonotype. The rearrangement uses TRBV6-2 or TRBV6-3 and TRBJ2-1; D is uncertain. Trimming pared 4 bases from V and 5 bases from J, leaving 6 bases between. The CDR3 loop spans 12 amino acids. Germline CDR1 MNHEY, CDR2 SVGEGT. CDR3 region: CASSFPDNEQFF. The CDR3 DNA reads as TGTGCCAGCAGTTTCCCCGACAATGAGCAGTTCTTC.

This clonotype came up a few times. The V gene is TRBV3-1, the J gene TRBJ2-3, with 8 bases fitting TRBD2. This CDR3 comprises 21 residues. V was clipped by 4 bases and J by 0 bases; unmatched bases: 21. Looked up from germline, CDR1 is LGHDT and CDR2 is YNNKEL (reference sequence). The CDR3 here is CASSPGLGQPPGGASTDTQYF. The DNA of the CDR3 is TGTGCCAGCAGCCCTGGCCTGGGGCAGCCCCCCGGGGGGGCTAGCACAGATACGCAGTATTTT.

This clonotype was recorded a few times. This chain links TRBV24-1 with TRBJ2-3; a possible D gene is TRBD2 (5 bases). CDR3 length: 14 amino acids. From germline, CDR1 is KGHDR and CDR2 SFDVKD. V was clipped by 1 base and J by 7 bases, with 11 bases between them. DNA of the CDR3: TGTGCCACCAGTGATTTTATCTCGGGGAATACGCAGTATTTT. Translated, it gives CATSDFISGNTQYF.

V and J are TRBV4-1 and TRBJ1-1, with 9 bases lining up with TRBD1. The length of the CDR3 is 17 residues. Germline V gene data show CDR1 as MGHRA and CDR2 as YSYEKL. Losses at the gene ends were 3 bases for V and 1 base for J; bases not matched to a gene: 9. The CDR3 sequence: CASSHGPGTGPNTEAFF. The DNA for the CDR3 is TGCGCCAGCAGCCACGGACCCGGGACAGGGCCGAACACTGAAGCTTTCTTT.

This clonotype was observed a handful of times. The J gene is TRBJ2-7, the V gene TRBV7-9; the match to TRBD1 covers 11 bases. The V gene end was trimmed by 5 bases and the J gene end by 3 bases; junction bases not matched to a gene: 9. CDR1 is SEHNR and CDR2 is FQNEAQ in the germline V gene (reference sequence). CDR3 size: 16 residues. The CDR3 nucleotides are TGTGCCAGCAGCGACGCCCGGACAGGGGGCCACTACGAGCAGTACTTC. Translation: CASSDARTGGHYEQYF.

This clonotype was seen more than once but under ten times. CDR3 DNA: TGTGCCAGCAGTGATCCGGGACAGGGGCCCTCCTACGAGCAGTACTTC. This gives the protein CASSDPGQGPSYEQYF. The gene calls are TRBV12-3 or TRBV12-4 and TRBJ2-7; 10 nucleotides agree with TRBD1. The CDR3 has 16 amino acids. Germline trimming cut 5 bases from V and 0 bases from J; bases unmatched to any gene: 7.

This clonotype was seen only a few times. CDR3 DNA: TGCGCCAGCAGTCCCGGACTAGCGGGATGGAATGAGCAGTTCTTC. Protein product: CASSPGLAGWNEQFF. V and J are TRBV5-1 and TRBJ2-1; TRBD2 matches 12 bases. Germline lookup yields CDR1 SGHRS and CDR2 YFSETQ. The J segment lost 7 bases and the V segment lost 5 bases, leaving 7 bases of the junction unmatched. CDR3 size: 15 residues.

In its sample, this clonotype was seen a few times. The V and J genes are TRBV12-3 or TRBV12-4 and TRBJ1-6; weak D call: TRBD1 (5 bases). Trimming removed 5 bases from V and 0 bases from J, with 11 bases in between. There are 16 residues in the CDR3. In DNA, the CDR3 is TGTGCCAGCAGTAAGGGGTTGAGCTCCTATAATTCACCCCTCCACTTT. Its translation: CASSKGLSSYNSPLHF.

This clonotype was found a few times. The V call is TRBV6-6, the J call TRBJ1-1; TRBD1 might be the D (5 bases). This CDR3 has 12 residues. Trimming took 10 bases from V and 4 from J, leaving 13 bases between them. The germline CDR1 and CDR2 sequences are MNHNY and SVGAGI (reference sequence). Written as DNA, the CDR3 is TGTGCCACCTGGGCAGGGCGCACTGAAGCTTTCTTT. Its protein product is CATWAGRTEAFF.

This CDR3 is CASSLPGTGVTDTQYF. The DNA for the CDR3 is TGTGCCAGCAGCCTTCCTGGGACTGGGGTAACAGATACGCAGTATTTT. V usage is TRBV7-2 and J usage is TRBJ2-3, with TRBD2 as a possible D gene (6 bases). Germline CDR1 is SGHTA and CDR2 is FQGNSA. The CDR3 runs to 16 residues. V was clipped by 5 bases and J by 3 bases, with 18 bases between them.

The gene calls are TRBV5-1 and TRBJ2-2; D unresolved. Germline CDR1 and CDR2: SGHRS and YFSETQ. The CDR3 contains 16 residues. V was cut by 0 bases and J by 2 bases, with 11 bases left in between. CDR3 in amino acids: CASSLEVRLNTGELFF. In nucleotides, the CDR3 is TGCGCCAGCAGCTTGGAGGTACGGCTTAACACCGGGGAGCTGTTTTTT. Combining the CDR3 with reference TRBV5-1 and TRBJ2-2 gives the whole variable domain KAGVTQTPRYLIKTRGQQVTLSCSPISGHRSVSWYQQTPGQGLQFLFEYFSETQRNKGNFPGRFSGRQFSNSRSEMNVSTLELGDSALYLCASSLEVRLNTGELFFGEGSRLTVL.